This entry lists 10 T cell receptor beta chains sequenced from one sample in a study of beta chain features in type 1 diabetes. Isolated RNA was reverse transcribed in full, so expressed TCRB transcripts were sequenced. Profiled with immunoSEQ multiplex PCR; TCRdb holds only in-frame clones, not every one. The sample has 250,000 or so clones, 25% to 35% seen once; the top ten hold under 5%. What was sequenced was central memory CD4+ T cells from blood. These receptors were taken from a young man in good health.

The chain couples TRBV25-1 to TRBJ1-1; TRBD1 aligns across 7 bases. V lost 5 bases, J lost 6 bases, and 21 bases stayed unmatched. The CDR3 runs to 18 residues. The germline V gene encodes CDR1 MGHDK and CDR2 SYGVNS. CDR3 residues: CASSPLPHKTGYVAEAFF. Written as DNA, the CDR3 is TGTGCCAGCAGTCCCCTACCCCATAAGACAGGGTATGTCGCTGAAGCTTTCTTT.

The chain joins TRBV4-3 to TRBJ2-2; either TRBD1 or TRBD2 may fit D (5 bases each). The CDR3 totals 17 residues. Per the germline V gene, CDR1 is LGHNA and CDR2 is YSLEER. V was cut by 1 base and J by 1 base, with 13 bases left in between. The CDR3 bases are TGCGCCAGCAGCCAAGTACTAGACAGTAAGAACACCGGGGAGCTGTTTTTT. Translating gives CASSQVLDSKNTGELFF.

This clone was picked up a small number of times. Other DNA sequences of this sample code for an identical CDR3. The J gene is TRBJ2-7, the V gene TRBV6-1, with no clear D. The CDR3 has 13 residues. V shed 0 bases and J shed 0 bases, with 3 bases lying between them. Germline lookup yields CDR1 MNHNS and CDR2 SASEGT. The CDR3 DNA is TGTGCCAGCAGTGAAGCGGCCTCCTACGAGCAGTACTTC. Its protein is CASSEAASYEQYF.

This clone was seen repeatedly, ten times or more. This sequence joins TRBV10-3 and TRBJ2-1; D is unclear. CDR3 length: 11 amino acids. Germline-derived CDR1 and CDR2 are ENHRY and SYGVKD. Trimming shortened V by 7 bases and J by 7 bases, and 8 bases separated the two germline ends. The CDR3 loop reads CAINIENEQFF. The CDR3 bases are TGTGCCATCAATATAGAGAATGAGCAGTTCTTC.

This clone came up once. The chain couples TRBV14 to TRBJ2-6; D gene uncertain. The germline V and J ends were trimmed by 5 bases and 0 bases, with 5 bases remaining between them. CDR3 length: 14 amino acids. Germline V gives CDR1 SGHDN, CDR2 FVKESK. CDR3 nucleotides: TGTGCCAGCAGCTCGTGCTCTGGGGCCAACGTCCTGACTTTC. This encodes CASSSCSGANVLTF.

On this clone itself: Other DNA sequences in this specimen translate into the identical CDR3. V gene TRBV30 combines with J gene TRBJ2-7; D remains ambiguous. Trimming stripped 0 bases from V and 4 bases from J, with 7 bases between. CDR1 and CDR2 from the germline V gene are GTSNPN and SVGIG (reference sequence). This CDR3 spans 12 amino acids. CDR3 in amino acids: CAWSVLSYEQYF. The CDR3 DNA reads TGTGCCTGGAGTGTCTTGAGTTACGAGCAGTACTTC.

This clone was seen repeatedly, ten times or more. The chain uses TRBV29-1 and TRBJ2-1; a weak D match, TRBD2 (6 bases). V shed 2 bases and J shed 7 bases, with 9 bases lying between them. The CDR3 is 12 amino acids. CDR1 and CDR2 (germline): SQVTM, ANQGSEA. DNA of the CDR3: TGCAGCGTTGAAAAGAGCGGGAATGAGCAGTTCTTC. Its translation: CSVEKSGNEQFF.

The chain has TRBV5-4 and TRBJ2-3, with D tentatively TRBD1 (5 bases). V lost 0 bases to trimming and J lost 6 bases, with 17 bases between them. Per germline, CDR1 SGHNT and CDR2 YYREEE (reference sequence). The CDR3 covers 16 residues. The CDR3 DNA reads TGTGCCAGCAGCTTGGCCCGCGGACACAATACCGATACGCAGTATTTT. Translating gives CASSLARGHNTDTQYF.

J is TRBJ2-3 and V is TRBV11-2, with 9 bases aligning to TRBD1. After removal of 5 bases from V and 6 bases from J, the junction contained 9 bases not matched to a gene. In germline, CDR1 is SGHAT, CDR2 FQNNGV. The CDR3 is 15 amino acids. The CDR3 spells CASSTYRGRADTQYF. The CDR3 region has the DNA TGTGCCAGCAGCACTTACAGGGGGCGAGCGGATACGCAGTATTTT.

This clone was detected ten times or more. This chain connects TRBV30 to TRBJ2-2; D uncertain. This CDR3 is 10 amino acids long. V shed 4 bases and J shed 6 bases, with 3 bases lying between them. Germline CDR1 GTSNPN, CDR2 SVGIG (reference sequence). CDR3 loop: CAWKAGELFF. The CDR3 DNA sequence: TGTGCCTGGAAGGCCGGGGAGCTGTTTTTT.